The 8 T cell receptor beta chains given below trace back to one sample, sequenced in a study of blood T cell repertoires in COVID-19. Produced via immunoSEQ multiplex PCR; TCRdb's table is partial and in-frame only. The profile shows a few hundred thousand clones, around 89% of them singletons. Sequencing input: peripheral blood. These receptor sequences come from a woman younger than 45 with COVID-19, enrolled during active disease.

CDR3 amino acids: CASSYAGTGPVYGYTF. CDR3 coding DNA: TGTGCCAGCAGTTACGCCGGGACAGGGCCCGTCTATGGCTACACCTTC. The chain carries TRBV6-5 and TRBJ1-2; 9 bases map to TRBD1. The CDR3 spans 16 residues. The ends lost 2 bases at V and 4 bases at J; junction bases unmatched: 8. CDR1 MNHEY and CDR2 SVGAGI come from the germline V gene.

The chain is built from TRBV3-1 (or the pseudogene TRBV3-2) and TRBJ2-1; D call uncertain. V was trimmed by 5 bases and J by 10 bases, leaving 12 bases between them. The CDR3 sequence is 12 residues long. Germline V lookup: CDR1 LGHDT, CDR2 YNNKEL (reference sequence). CDR3 in amino acids: CASSSFLGEQFF. The CDR3, as DNA: TGTGCCAGCAGCTCCTTTTTGGGCGAGCAGTTCTTC.

The V gene is TRBV11-3, the J gene TRBJ1-1; perhaps TRBD1 as D (6 bases). V lost 5 bases and J lost 4, with 17 bases in between. The CDR3 consists of 15 residues. Germline V gene data show CDR1 as SGHNT and CDR2 as YENEEA. CDR3 region: CASSPRTVRSTEAFF. In nucleotides, the CDR3 is TGTGCCAGCAGCCCGCGGACAGTTAGGAGCACTGAAGCTTTCTTT.

The V call is TRBV23-1, the J call TRBJ2-1, with 9 positions matching TRBD1. TRBV23-1 is reported as an ORF; its role is uncertain. V lost 4 bases to trimming and J lost 4 bases; unmatched junction nucleotides: 11. The CDR3 covers 17 residues. The CDR3 nucleotides are TGCGCCAGCAGTCTCAACAGGGGGCCTTTCTGGTACAATGAGCAGTTCTTC. As protein: CASSLNRGPFWYNEQFF.

This clone was detected once. The chain links TRBV21-1 to TRBJ1-4; TRBD1, the table's D call, was not compared with the DNA. TRBV21-1 constitutes a pseudogene. There are 16 residues in the CDR3. CDR3 nucleotide sequence: TGTGCCAGCAGCAAAGGTCCACAGGGGGCACGGGAAAAACTGTTTTTT. Amino acids: CASSKGPQGAREKLFF.

The chain couples TRBV5-6 to TRBJ2-5, with a tentative D call TRBD2 (5 bases). The CDR3 spans 14 residues. Per germline, CDR1 SGHDT and CDR2 YYEEEE. V was clipped by 4 bases and J by 1 base, with 11 bases between them. CDR3 residues: CASSTGLLQETQYF. The CDR3 coding sequence is TGTGCCAGCAGCACCGGACTGCTCCAAGAGACCCAGTACTTC.

The genes are TRBV7-2 and TRBJ2-5, with TRBD2 matching over 11 bases. The ends lost 5 bases at V and 3 bases at J; junction bases unmatched: 17. The CDR3 has 19 residues. CDR1 is SGHTA, CDR2 FQGNSA, per germline. The CDR3 reads CASSLKLLAGGRSEETQYF. The DNA of the CDR3 is TGTGCCAGCAGCCTGAAACTATTAGCGGGGGGGCGATCGGAAGAGACCCAGTACTTC.

This clone has just one count. V is TRBV11-2 and J is TRBJ2-1, with D hard to call. Germline V lookup: CDR1 SGHAT, CDR2 FQNNGV. Trimming cost V 2 bases and J 6 bases, with 11 bases left between them. The CDR3 covers 14 residues. The CDR3 loop reads CASSLSPDINEQFF. The CDR3 bases are TGTGCCAGCAGCTTATCGCCAGACATCAATGAGCAGTTCTTC.